This entry features one TCR beta chain sequence. As yet, its antigen is unknown. Libraries of TCR beta came from quantitative 5'-RACE with molecular barcodes. TCRdb redid the calling of the 5' RACE reads with MiXCR, one entry per CDR3 protein. The sample yields around 890,000 distinct CDR3 sequences, around 11% seen once. The data originate from a study of CD8 T cells in ankylosing spondylitis. Study conclusions and caveats: A TCR beta motif of several highly homologous variants seemed to mark ankylosing spondylitis blood. Clones that were linked to disease were CD8+ and were relatively rare in peripheral blood. In synovial fluid and blood from reactive arthritis, some motif variants were previously reported. The authors reported significant enrichment of disease-linked clones in matched ankylosing spondylitis synovial fluid.

This sequence was found in a male donor with ankylosing spondylitis. Sequencing input: blood, either unsorted or a sorted T cell fraction (not recorded which).

The CDR3 sequence: CSAPLGQAYTDTQYF. The CDR3 DNA is TGCAGTGCTCCTTTAGGACAGGCCTACACAGATACGCAGTATTTT. The rearrangement links TRBV20-1 to TRBJ2-3, with TRBD1 identical over 7 bases. The ends lost 5 bases at V and 2 bases at J; junction bases unmatched: 10. Germline-derived CDR1 and CDR2 are DFQATT and SNEGSKA (reference sequence). This CDR3 is 15 amino acids long.